This T cell receptor beta chain comes out of a study of spatial heterogeneity in lung cancer. Carried by each TCR cDNA molecule was a unique molecular identifier. TCRdb reprocessed the 5' RACE reads via MiXCR and lists one record per CDR3 protein. Of under 30,000 distinct CDR3 sequences in the sample, 3% to 4% were seen once. The time point was: sample taken at primary tumor resection. Trimming pared 0 bases from V and 0 bases from J, leaving 14 bases between. Germline CDR1 is SGHNT and CDR2 is YENEEA. The CDR3 sequence is 18 residues long. This clonotype was recorded many times. Sequenced material: PBMCs, taken at surgery. V gene TRBV11-3 combines with J gene TRBJ2-2, with D perhaps TRBD1 (5 bases). This TCR was recovered from a female donor with early-stage non-small cell lung cancer. The CDR3 nucleotides read TGTGCCAGCAGCTTAGATCGATTGGGGCAGACGAACACCGGGGAGCTGTTTTTT. Its translation: CASSLDRLGQTNTGELFF.